The clone carrying this T cell receptor (beta chain) was counted many times. What it binds is unknown. This specimen belongs to a study of T cells after yellow fever vaccination. Looking at the study overall: Those fractions that held only low numbers of cells were prepared using the SMART-Seq v4 Ultra Low Input RNA kit.

CDR3 length: 17 amino acids. Germline CDR1 reads SGHRS; CDR2 reads YFSETQ. Trimming removed 0 bases at V and 2 bases at J, with 17 bases between. Study observations and caveats: The secondary response peaked faster, at day 5 versus 15, but was weaker. Clones from primary vaccination mostly reappeared after the booster (about 97% CD4, just over 85% CD8).

The 5'RACE template-switching step produced TCR cDNA and added a universal primer site and UMIs. TCRdb used MiXCR to reprocess the 5' RACE reads, holding one entry per CDR3 protein. The data contain about 69,000 distinct CDR3 sequences, around 5% of them singletons. This sequence originates from a man aged 18 to 30 who received the YFV17D yellow fever vaccine. Here the sequenced sample was CD4+ T cells sorted from PBMCs, taken around 15 days after the first yellow fever vaccination. The chain couples TRBV5-1 to TRBJ1-1; TRBD1 is a possible D gene (5 bases). The CDR3 sequence is CASSLGGGALSNTEAFF. The CDR3 region has the DNA TGCGCCAGCAGCTTGGGCGGAGGGGCTCTGTCCAACACTGAAGCTTTCTTT.